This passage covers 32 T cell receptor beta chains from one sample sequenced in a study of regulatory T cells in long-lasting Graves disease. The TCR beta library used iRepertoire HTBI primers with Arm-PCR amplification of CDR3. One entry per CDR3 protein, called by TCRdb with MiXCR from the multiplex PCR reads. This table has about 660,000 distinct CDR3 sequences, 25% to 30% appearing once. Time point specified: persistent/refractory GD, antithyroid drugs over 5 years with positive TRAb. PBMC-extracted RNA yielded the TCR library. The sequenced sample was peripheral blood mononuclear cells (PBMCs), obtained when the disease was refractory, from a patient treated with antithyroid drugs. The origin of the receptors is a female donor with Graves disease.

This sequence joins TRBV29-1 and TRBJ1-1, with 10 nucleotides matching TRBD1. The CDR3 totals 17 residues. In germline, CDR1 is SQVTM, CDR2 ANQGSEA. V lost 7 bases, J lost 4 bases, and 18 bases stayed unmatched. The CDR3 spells CSAKLPGQGTTSTEAFF. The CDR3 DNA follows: TGCAGCGCCAAGCTCCCGGGACAGGGGACCACGAGCACTGAAGCTTTCTTT.

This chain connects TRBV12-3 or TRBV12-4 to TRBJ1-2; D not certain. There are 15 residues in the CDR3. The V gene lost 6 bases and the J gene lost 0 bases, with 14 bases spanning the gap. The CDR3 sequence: CASSRWGDPNYGYTF. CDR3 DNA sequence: TGTGCCAGCAGCCGGTGGGGAGACCCTAACTATGGCTACACCTTC.

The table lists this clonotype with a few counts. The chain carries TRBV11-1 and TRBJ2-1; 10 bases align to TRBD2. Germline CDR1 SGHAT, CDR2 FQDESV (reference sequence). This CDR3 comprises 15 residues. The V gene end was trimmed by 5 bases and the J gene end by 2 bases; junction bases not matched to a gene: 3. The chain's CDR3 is CASSPGLAAYNEQFF. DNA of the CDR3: TGTGCCAGCAGCCCCGGACTAGCGGCCTACAATGAGCAGTTCTTC.

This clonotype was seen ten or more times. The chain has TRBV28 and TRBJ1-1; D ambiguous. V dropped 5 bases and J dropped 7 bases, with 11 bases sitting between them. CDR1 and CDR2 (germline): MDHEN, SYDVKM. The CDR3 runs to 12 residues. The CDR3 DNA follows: TGTGCCAGCAGTGAGCGAACGGTTGAAGCTTTCTTT. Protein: CASSERTVEAFF.

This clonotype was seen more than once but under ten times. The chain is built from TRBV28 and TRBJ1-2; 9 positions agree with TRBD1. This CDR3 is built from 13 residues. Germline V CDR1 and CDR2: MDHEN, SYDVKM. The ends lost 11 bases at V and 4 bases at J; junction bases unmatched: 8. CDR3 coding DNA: TGTGCCGTCTCCGGACAGGGGTTCTATGGCTACACCTTC. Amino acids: CAVSGQGFYGYTF.

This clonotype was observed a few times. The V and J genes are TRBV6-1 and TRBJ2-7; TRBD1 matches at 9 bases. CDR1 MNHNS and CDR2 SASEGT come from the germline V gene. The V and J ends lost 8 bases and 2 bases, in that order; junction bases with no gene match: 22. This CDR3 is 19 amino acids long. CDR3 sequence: CASFPGTGSLMVPTYEQYF. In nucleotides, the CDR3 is TGTGCCAGCTTCCCCGGGACAGGGTCCCTTATGGTACCTACCTACGAGCAGTACTTC.

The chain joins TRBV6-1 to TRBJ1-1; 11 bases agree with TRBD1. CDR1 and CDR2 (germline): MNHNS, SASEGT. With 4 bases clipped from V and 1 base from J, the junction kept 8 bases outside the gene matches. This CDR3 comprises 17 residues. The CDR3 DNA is TGTGCCAGCAGTGCGGGACAGGGGGTACTAGGGAACACTGAAGCTTTCTTT. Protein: CASSAGQGVLGNTEAFF.

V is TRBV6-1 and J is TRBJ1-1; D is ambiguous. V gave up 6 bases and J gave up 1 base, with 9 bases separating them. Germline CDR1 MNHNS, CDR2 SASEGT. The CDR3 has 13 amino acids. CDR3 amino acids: CASSAIKNTEAFF. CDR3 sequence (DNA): TGTGCCAGCAGCGCCATAAAGAACACTGAAGCTTTCTTT.

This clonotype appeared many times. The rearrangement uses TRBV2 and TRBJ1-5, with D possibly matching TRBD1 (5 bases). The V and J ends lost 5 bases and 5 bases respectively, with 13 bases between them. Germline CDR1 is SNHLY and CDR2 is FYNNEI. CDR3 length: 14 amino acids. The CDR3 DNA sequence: TGTGCCAGCAGTATTGACAGTGCCTATCAGCCCCAGCATTTT. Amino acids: CASSIDSAYQPQHF.

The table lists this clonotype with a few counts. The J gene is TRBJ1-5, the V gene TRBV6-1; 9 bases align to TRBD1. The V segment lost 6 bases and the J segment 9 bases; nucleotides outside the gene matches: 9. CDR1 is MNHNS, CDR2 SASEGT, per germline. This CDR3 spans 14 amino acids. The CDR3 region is CASRGGQGRGPQHF. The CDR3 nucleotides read TGTGCCAGCAGAGGCGGACAGGGGCGAGGGCCCCAGCATTTT.

The CDR3 here is CASSYGDRGSRNQPQHF. The CDR3 region has the DNA TGTGCCAGCAGTTACGGGGACCGCGGATCTCGCAATCAGCCCCAGCATTTT. This chain uses TRBV6-5 with TRBJ1-5, with a tentative D call TRBD1 (5 bases). Trimming shortened V by 2 bases and J by 2 bases, and 16 bases separated the two germline ends. CDR3 size: 17 residues. The germline CDR1 and CDR2 sequences are MNHEY and SVGAGI.

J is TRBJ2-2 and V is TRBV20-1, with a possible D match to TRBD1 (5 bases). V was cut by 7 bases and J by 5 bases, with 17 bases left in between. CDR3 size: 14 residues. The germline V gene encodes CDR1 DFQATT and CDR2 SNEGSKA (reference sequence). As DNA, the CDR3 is TGCAGTGTCCAGTTTGCAGGGCTGACCGGGGAGCTGTTTTTT. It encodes CSVQFAGLTGELFF.

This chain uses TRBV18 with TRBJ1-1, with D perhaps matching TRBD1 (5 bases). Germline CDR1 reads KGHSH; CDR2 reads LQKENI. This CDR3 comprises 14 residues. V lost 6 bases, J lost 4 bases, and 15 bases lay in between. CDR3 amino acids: CASSHNTGATEAFF. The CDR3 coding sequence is TGTGCCAGCTCCCACAACACCGGGGCCACTGAAGCTTTCTTT.

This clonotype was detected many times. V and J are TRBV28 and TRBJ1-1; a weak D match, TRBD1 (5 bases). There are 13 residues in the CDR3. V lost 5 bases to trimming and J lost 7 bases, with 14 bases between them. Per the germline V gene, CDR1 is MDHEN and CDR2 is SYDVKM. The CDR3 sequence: CASSVQTVFEAFF. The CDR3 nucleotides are TGTGCCAGCAGTGTACAGACAGTTTTTGAAGCTTTCTTT.

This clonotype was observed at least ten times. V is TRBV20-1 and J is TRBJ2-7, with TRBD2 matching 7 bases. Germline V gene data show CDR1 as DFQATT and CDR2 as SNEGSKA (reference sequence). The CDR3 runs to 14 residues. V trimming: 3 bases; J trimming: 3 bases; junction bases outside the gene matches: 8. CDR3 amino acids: CSARPGTTLYEQYF. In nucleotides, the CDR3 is TGCAGTGCTAGGCCCGGGACTACCCTCTACGAGCAGTACTTC.

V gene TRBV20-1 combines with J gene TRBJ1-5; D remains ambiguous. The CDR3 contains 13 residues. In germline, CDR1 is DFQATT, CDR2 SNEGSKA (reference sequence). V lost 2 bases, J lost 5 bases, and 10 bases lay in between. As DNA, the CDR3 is TGCAGTGCTAGACGCCGGGGAGATCAGCCCCAGCATTTT. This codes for CSARRRGDQPQHF.

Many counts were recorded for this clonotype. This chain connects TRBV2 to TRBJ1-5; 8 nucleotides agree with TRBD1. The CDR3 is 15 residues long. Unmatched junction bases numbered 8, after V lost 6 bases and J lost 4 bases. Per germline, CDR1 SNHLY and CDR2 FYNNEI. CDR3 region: CASRPDRGGNQPQHF. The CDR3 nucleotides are TGTGCCAGCAGACCCGACAGGGGAGGGAATCAGCCCCAGCATTTT. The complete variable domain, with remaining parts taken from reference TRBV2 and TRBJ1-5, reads EPEVTQTPSHQVTQMGQEVILRCVPISNHLYFYWYRQILGQKVEFLVSFYNNEISEKSEIFDDQFSVERPDGSNFTLKIRSTKLEDSAMYFCASRPDRGGNQPQHFGDGTRLSIL.

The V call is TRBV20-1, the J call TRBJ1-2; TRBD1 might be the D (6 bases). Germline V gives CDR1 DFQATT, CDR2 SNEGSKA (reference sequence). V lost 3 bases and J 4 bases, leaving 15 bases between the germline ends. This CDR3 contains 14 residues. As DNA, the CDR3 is TGCAGTGCTAGGGAACTGACAGGTCCCTATGGCTACACCTTC. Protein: CSARELTGPYGYTF.

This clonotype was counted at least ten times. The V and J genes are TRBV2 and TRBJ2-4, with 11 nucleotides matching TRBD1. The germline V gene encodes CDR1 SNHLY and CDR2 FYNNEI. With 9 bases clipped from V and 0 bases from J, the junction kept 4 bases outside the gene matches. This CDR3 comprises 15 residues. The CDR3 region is CASSGQGAAKNIQYF. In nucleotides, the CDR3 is TGTGCCAGTTCCGGACAGGGGGCAGCCAAAAACATTCAGTACTTC.

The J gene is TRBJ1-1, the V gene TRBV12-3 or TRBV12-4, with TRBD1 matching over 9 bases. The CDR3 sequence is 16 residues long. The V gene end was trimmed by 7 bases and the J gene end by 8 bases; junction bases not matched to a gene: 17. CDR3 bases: TGTGCCAGCACTTCCCGGGGGACAGGGCCGAAAGGGGAAGCTTTCTTT. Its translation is CASTSRGTGPKGEAFF.

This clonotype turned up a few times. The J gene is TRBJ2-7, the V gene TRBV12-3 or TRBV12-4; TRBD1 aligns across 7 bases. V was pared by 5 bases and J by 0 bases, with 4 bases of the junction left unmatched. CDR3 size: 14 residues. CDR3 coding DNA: TGTGCCAGCAGTGGGACAGCCCCCTCCTACGAGCAGTACTTC. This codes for CASSGTAPSYEQYF.

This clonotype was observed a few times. The CDR3 region is CASSQIEPNTGELFF. The CDR3 DNA reads as TGTGCCAGCAGTCAGATAGAGCCGAACACCGGGGAGCTGTTTTTT. V usage is TRBV6-1 and J usage is TRBJ2-2; D remains unclear. Per germline, CDR1 MNHNS and CDR2 SASEGT. The CDR3 sequence is 15 residues long. V was shortened by 5 bases and J by 0 bases, with 10 bases between the two germline ends.

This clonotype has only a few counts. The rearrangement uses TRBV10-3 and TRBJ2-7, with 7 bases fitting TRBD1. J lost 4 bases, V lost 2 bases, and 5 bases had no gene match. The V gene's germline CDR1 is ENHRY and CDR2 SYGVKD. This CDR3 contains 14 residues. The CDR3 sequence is CAISERGQIYEQYF. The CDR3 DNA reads TGTGCCATCAGTGAGAGGGGACAGATATACGAGCAGTACTTC.

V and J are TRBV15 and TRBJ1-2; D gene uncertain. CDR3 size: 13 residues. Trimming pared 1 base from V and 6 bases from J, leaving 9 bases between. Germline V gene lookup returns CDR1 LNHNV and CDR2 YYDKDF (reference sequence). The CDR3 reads CATSRVVGDGYTF. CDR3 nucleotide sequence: TGTGCCACCAGCAGAGTGGTCGGGGATGGCTACACCTTC.

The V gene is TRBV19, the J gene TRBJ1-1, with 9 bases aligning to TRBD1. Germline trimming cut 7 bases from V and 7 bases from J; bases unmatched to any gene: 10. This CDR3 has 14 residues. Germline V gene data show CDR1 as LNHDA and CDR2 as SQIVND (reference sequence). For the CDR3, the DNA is TGTGCCAGTATGGCAAGTTGGACAGGGGTTGAAGCTTTCTTT. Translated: CASMASWTGVEAFF.

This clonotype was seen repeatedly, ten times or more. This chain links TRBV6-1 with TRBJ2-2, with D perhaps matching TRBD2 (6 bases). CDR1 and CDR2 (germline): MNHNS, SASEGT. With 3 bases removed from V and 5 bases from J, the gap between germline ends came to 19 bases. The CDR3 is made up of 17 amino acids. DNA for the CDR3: TGTGCCAGCAGTGATCCCACCTGGGGGAGGTCGACCGGGGAGCTGTTTTTT. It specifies CASSDPTWGRSTGELFF.

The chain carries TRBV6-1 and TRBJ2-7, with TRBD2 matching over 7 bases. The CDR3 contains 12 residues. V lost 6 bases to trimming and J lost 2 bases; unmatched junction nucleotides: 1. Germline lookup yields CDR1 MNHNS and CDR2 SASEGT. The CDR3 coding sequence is TGTGCCAGCAGGGGGGGGGCCTACGAGCAGTACTTC. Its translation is CASRGGAYEQYF.

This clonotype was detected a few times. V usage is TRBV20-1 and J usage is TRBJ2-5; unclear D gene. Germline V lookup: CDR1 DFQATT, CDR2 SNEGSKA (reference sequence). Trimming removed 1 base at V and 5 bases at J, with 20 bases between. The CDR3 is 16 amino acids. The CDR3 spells CSARGPLLGTGETQYF. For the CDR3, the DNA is TGCAGTGCTAGAGGCCCGCTTCTAGGAACTGGGGAGACCCAGTACTTC.

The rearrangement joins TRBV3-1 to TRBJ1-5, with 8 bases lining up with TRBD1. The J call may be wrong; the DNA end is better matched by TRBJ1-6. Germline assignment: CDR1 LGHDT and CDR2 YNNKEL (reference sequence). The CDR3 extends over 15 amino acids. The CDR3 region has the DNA TGTGCCAGCAGCCGGACGCGAGACAGGGGATCACCCCTCCACTTT. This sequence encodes CASSRTRDRGSPLHF.

CDR3 nucleotides: TGTGCCAGCAGTGAATTATTTGGGGGAAATAGCAATCAGCCCCAGCATTTT. Translated, it gives CASSELFGGNSNQPQHF. The rearrangement links TRBV6-2 or TRBV6-3 to TRBJ1-5; maybe TRBD1 (5 bases). Per germline, CDR1 MNHEY and CDR2 SVGEGT. The length of the CDR3 is 17 residues. Trimming took off 5 bases at V and 0 bases at J, with 17 bases between the two ends.

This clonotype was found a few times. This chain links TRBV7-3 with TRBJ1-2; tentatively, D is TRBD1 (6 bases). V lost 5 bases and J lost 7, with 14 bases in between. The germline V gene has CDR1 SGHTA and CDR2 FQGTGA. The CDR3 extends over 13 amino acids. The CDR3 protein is CASSTYNRVGYTF. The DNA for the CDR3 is TGTGCCAGCAGCACCTACAACAGGGTTGGCTACACCTTC.

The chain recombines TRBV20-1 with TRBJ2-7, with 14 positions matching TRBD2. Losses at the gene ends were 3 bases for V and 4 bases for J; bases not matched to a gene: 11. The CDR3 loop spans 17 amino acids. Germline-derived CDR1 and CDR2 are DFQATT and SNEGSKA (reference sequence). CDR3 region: CSARDHGTSGSLYEQYF. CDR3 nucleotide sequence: TGCAGTGCTAGGGATCATGGGACTAGCGGGAGTTTATACGAGCAGTACTTC.